This T cell receptor (beta chain) was recovered during a study of vaccination effects on CD4 cells after COVID-19. Study at large: After expansion with viral peptide pools in the ViraFEST assay, antigen-specific CD4+ T cells were sequenced.

Concerning this clone itself: Its target is unknown.

The germline V gene has CDR1 SGDLS and CDR2 YYNGEE. This CDR3 is built from 14 residues. Trimming took 3 bases from V and 5 from J; bases not matched to a gene: 6. Study conclusions and caveats: The study dataset contains few convalescent patients and includes no early post-infection timepoints.

Following culture for approximately ten days, CD4+ T cells were isolated. Profiling relied on immunoSEQ multiplex PCR, and the TCRdb table lists in-frame clones only, not all of them. The sample holds roughly 29,000 clones, roughly 60% seen once. This chain joins TRBV9 and TRBJ1-1, with 8 bases aligning to TRBD1. The specimen was CD4+ T cells from PBMCs cultured without peptide, collected before COVID-19 vaccination. This TCR came from a human donor who received a COVID-19 vaccine. In DNA, the CDR3 is TGTGCCAGCAGCGAAGGACAGGGAAGGACTGAAGCTTTCTTT. This translates into CASSEGQGRTEAFF.